This is a list of T cell receptor beta chains from one sample in a study of T cell changes during pregnancy in multiple sclerosis. The table came from immunoSEQ multiplex PCR; TCRdb's copy has only in-frame clones and leaves some out. The sample lists roughly 75,000 clones, about 89% seen once, with approximately 2% in the top ten. This material consisted of peripheral blood, taken before pregnancy. Every receptor here comes from a female donor with multiple sclerosis, enrolled in a pregnancy study. The CDR3 runs from the conserved cysteine through the conserved F or W. The D gene is left open where the match is weak. Rows may omit the clone size; those that give it use once, few, many or a size class.

clone size	V gene	D gene	J gene	CDR3 DNA	CDR3 protein
many	TRBV30	TRBD1	TRBJ2-7	TGTGCCTGGAGTGTAGCACAGGGGGCGCAGTACTTC	CAWSVAQGAQYF
-	TRBV19	TRBD2	TRBJ2-1	TGTGCCAGTAGTCCAACCGGGGGGGGTGAGCAGTTCTTC	CASSPTGGGEQFF
-	TRBV7-2	-	TRBJ1-1	TGTGCCAGCAGCCGCTCGACAGGAAAAGGTTTTCACACTGAAGCTTTCTTT	CASSRSTGKGFHTEAFF
-	TRBV7-2	-	TRBJ2-2	TGTGCCAGCAGTTTATCGGGGTTCACCGGGGAGCTGTTTTTT	CASSLSGFTGELFF
-	TRBV4-2	-	TRBJ1-2	TGTGCCAGCAGCCAAGCGATTCGAGGGGGGGGTTCGGACTATGGCTACACCTTC	CASSQAIRGGGSDYGYTF
-	TRBV7-7	TRBD1	TRBJ2-7	TGTGCTAGCAGCTTAGACTGGGACAGCTCCTACGAGCAGTACTTC	CASSLDWDSSYEQYF
-	TRBV18	TRBD1	TRBJ2-7	TGTGCCAGCTCACTTACGGGACAGGGAACCTACGAGCAGTACTTC	CASSLTGQGTYEQYF
-	TRBV4-2	TRBD2	TRBJ2-7	TGTGCCAGCAGCCAAGGCGTTGGACTAGCGGCTACCTACGAGCAGTACTTC	CASSQGVGLAATYEQYF
-	TRBV7-9	TRBD1	TRBJ2-5	TGTGCCAGCAGCTGGGACAGGGGCTCAGAGACCCAGTACTTC	CASSWDRGSETQYF
-	TRBV7-2	TRBD2	TRBJ2-1	TGTGCCAGCAGTAGAGGCGGGGGGGGGTATAAAAATGAGCAGTTCTTC	CASSRGGGGYKNEQFF
-	TRBV27	TRBD1	TRBJ1-2	TGTGCCAGCAGTTTTGGGGACAGGGTGAGCTATGGCTACACCTTC	CASSFGDRVSYGYTF
-	TRBV7-8	TRBD1	TRBJ1-4	TGTGCCAGCAGCTTAGCGCTTCTGGACAGGGATGTAAGTGCGACTAATGAAAAACTGTTTTTT	CASSLALLDRDVSATNEKLFF
-	TRBV30	-	TRBJ2-7	TGTGCCTGGAGTTGGCTCAACGAGCAGTACTTC	CAWSWLNEQYF
-	TRBV7-6	-	TRBJ2-7	TGTGCCAGCAGCCGGTGGGGGGAAAGCTCCTACGAGCAGTACTTC	CASSRWGESSYEQYF
-	TRBV5-1	-	TRBJ1-2	TGCGCCAGCAGCGTTGGAGGATCACCTATTTCTGGCTACACCTTC	CASSVGGSPISGYTF
-	TRBV7-3	TRBD1	TRBJ1-1	TGTGCCAGCAGCTCCAGACAGGGGGAAGCTTTCTTT	CASSSRQGEAFF